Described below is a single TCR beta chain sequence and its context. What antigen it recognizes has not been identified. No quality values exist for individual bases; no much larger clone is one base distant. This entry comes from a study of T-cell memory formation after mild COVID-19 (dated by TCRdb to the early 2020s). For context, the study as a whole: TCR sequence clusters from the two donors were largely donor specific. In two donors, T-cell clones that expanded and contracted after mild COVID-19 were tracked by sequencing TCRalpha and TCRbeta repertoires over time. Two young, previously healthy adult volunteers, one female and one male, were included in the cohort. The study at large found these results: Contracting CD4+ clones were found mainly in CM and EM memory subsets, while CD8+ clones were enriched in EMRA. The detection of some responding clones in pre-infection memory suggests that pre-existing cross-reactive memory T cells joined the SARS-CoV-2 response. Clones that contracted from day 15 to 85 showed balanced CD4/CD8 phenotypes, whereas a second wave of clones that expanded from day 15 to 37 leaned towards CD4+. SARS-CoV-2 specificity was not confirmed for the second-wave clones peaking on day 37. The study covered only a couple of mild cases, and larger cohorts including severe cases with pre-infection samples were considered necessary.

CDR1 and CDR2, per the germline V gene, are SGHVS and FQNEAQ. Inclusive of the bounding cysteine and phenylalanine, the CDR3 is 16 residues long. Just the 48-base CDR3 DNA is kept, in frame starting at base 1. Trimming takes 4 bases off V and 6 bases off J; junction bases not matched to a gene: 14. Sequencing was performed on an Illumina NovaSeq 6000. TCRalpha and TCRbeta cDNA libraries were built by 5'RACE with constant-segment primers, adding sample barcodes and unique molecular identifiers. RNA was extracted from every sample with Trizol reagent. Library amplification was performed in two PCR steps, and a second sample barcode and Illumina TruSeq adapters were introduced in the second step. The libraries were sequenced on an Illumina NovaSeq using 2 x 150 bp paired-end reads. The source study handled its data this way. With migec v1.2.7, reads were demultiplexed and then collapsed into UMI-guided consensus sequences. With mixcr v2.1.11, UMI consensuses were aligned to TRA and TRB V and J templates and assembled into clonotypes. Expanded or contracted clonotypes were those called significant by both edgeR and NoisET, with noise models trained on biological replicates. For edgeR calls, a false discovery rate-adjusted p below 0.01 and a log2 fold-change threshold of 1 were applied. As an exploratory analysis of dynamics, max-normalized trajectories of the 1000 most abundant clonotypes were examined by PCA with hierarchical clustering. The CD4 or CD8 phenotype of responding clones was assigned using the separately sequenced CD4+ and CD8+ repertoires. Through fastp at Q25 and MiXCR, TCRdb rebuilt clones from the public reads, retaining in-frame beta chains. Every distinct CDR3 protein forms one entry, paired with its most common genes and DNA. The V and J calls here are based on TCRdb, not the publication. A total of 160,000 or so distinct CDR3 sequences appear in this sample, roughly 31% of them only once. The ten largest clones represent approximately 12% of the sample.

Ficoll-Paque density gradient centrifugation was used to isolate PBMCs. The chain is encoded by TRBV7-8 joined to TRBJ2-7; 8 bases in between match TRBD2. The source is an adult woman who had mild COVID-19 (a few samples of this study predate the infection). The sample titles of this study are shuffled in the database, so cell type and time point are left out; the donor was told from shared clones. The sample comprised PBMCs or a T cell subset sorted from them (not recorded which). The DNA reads TGTGCCAGCAGCTCCGCGGGAGGCAGATCGTCAGGCGAGCAGTACTTC. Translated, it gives CASSSAGGRSSGEQYF. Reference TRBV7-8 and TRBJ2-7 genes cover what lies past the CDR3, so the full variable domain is GAGVSQSPRYKVAKRGQDVALRCDPISGHVSLFWYQQALGQGPEFLTYFQNEAQLDKSGLPSDRFFAERPEGSVSTLKIQRTQQEDSAVYLCASSSAGGRSSGEQYFGPGTRLTVT.